This paragraph covers one TCR beta chain sequence. The antigen is undetermined. The CDR3 consists of 14 residues. Deletions cut 1 base from V and 1 base from J, with 7 bases between. Germline CDR1 and CDR2: MNHEY and SVGAGI. PCR involved 60 Vbeta and 13 Jbeta primers. TCRdb keeps only in-frame clones here, not all; method: immunoSEQ multiplex PCR. The sample contains about 160,000 clones, 60% to 75% of which appear only once. This sample was taken from a study of cytomegalovirus exposure and HLA in healthy donors. Study-wide points: For TCR beta chains, V- and J-gene trimming was later linked to a missense DCLRE1C variant. It was reported in a later analysis that an Asian-associated ancestry cluster showed fewer N-insertions than the roughly 660-donor mean. Cytomegalovirus-associated TCR beta chains were listed, numbering roughly 150. Previous analysis showed most TCR beta V segments were productive about 90% or about 30% of the time.

The sample comprised PBMCs. The chain has TRBV6-5 and TRBJ1-1; tentatively, D is TRBD1 (5 bases). The sequence was collected from a woman aged 50 to 65 in good health and CMV-seropositive. Written as DNA, the CDR3 is TGTGCCAGCAGTTACTTCGGACAGAACACTGAAGCTTTCTTT. Protein: CASSYFGQNTEAFF.